This T cell receptor (beta chain) appears in the sequencing data of a study of CD8 T cells in ankylosing spondylitis. This clonotype came up many times. With molecular barcodes, quantitative 5'-RACE was used to make the TCR beta libraries. TCRdb re-analysed the 5' RACE reads in MiXCR, keeping a single row per CDR3 protein. The table records about 150,000 distinct CDR3 sequences, approximately 7.4% of them present only once. The CDR3 is 14 amino acids. Germline CDR1 reads SGHRS; CDR2 reads YFSETQ. V trimming: 4 bases; J trimming: 6 bases; junction bases outside the gene matches: 7. The receptor was derived from a female donor with ankylosing spondylitis or in good health (not recorded which). The chain combines TRBV5-1 with TRBJ2-3; 8 positions agree with TRBD1. Sequenced material: blood, either unsorted or a sorted T cell fraction (not recorded which). CDR3 in DNA: TGCGCCAGCAGCGACCGGACAGGGCCTGATACGCAGTATTTT. It specifies CASSDRTGPDTQYF.